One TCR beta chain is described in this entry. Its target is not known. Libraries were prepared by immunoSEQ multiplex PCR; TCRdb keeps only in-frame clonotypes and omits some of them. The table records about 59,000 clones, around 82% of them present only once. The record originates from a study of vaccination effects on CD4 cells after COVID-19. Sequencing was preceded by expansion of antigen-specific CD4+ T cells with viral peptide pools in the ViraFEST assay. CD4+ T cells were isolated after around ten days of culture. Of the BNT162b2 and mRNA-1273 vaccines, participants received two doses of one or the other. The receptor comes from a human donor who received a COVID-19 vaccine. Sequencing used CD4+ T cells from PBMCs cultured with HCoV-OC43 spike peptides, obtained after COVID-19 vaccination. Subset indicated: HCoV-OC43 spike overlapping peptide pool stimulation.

CDR3 in amino acids: CASSTGGVGETQYF. The CDR3 nucleotides are TGCGCCAGCAGCACCGGGGGGGTCGGAGAGACCCAGTACTTC. J is TRBJ2-5 and V is TRBV5-1; 8 bases agree with TRBD2. Germline CDR1 reads SGHRS; CDR2 reads YFSETQ. The trim removed 4 bases at V and 4 bases at J, leaving 6 bases unmatched. CDR3 length: 14 amino acids.